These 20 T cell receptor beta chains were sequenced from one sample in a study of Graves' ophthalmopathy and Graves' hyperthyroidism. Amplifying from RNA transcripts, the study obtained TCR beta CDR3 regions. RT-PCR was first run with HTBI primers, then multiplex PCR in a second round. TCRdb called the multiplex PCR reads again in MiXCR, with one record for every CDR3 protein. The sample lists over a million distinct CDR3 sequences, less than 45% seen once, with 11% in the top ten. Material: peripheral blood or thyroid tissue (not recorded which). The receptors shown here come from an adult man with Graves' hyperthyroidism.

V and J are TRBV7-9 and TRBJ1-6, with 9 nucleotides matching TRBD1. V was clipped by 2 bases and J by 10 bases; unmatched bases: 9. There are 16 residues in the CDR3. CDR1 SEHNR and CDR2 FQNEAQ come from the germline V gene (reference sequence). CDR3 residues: CASSLRGGQGQSPLHF. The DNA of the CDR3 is TGTGCCAGCAGCTTAAGAGGGGGACAGGGCCAATCACCCCTCCACTTT.

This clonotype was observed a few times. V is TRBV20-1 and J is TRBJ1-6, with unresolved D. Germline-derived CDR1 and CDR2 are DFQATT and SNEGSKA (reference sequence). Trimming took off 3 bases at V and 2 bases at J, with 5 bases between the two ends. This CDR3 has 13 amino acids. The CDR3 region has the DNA TGCAGTGCTAGGGTTACCTATAATTCACCCCTCCACTTT. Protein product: CSARVTYNSPLHF.

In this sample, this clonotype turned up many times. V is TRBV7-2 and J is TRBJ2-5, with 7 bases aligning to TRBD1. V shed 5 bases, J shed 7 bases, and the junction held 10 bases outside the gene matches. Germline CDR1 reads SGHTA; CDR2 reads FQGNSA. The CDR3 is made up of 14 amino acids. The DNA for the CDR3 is TGTGCCAGCAGCCTCAGACAGGGTTCGTTGACCCAGTACTTC. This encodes CASSLRQGSLTQYF.

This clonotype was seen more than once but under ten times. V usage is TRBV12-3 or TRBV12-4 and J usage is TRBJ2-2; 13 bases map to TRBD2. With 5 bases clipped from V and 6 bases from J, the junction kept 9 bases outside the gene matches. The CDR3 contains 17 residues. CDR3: CASSPRTSGRSAGELFF. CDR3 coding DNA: TGTGCCAGCAGTCCTCGGACTAGCGGGAGATCGGCCGGGGAGCTGTTTTTT.

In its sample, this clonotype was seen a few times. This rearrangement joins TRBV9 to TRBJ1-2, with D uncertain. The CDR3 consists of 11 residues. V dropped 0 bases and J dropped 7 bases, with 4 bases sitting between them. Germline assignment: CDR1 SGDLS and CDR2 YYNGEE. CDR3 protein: CASSVDGGYTF. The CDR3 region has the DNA TGTGCCAGCAGCGTAGACGGTGGCTACACCTTC.

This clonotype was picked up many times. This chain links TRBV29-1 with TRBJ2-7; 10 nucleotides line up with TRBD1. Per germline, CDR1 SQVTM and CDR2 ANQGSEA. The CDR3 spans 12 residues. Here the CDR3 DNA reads TGCACGGCGGGACAGGGGAACGACGAGCAGTACTTC. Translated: CTAGQGNDEQYF.

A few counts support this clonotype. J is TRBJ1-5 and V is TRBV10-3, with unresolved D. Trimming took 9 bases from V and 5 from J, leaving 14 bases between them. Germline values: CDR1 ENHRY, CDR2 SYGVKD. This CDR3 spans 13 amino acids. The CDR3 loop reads CAIMPASDQPQHF. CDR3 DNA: TGTGCCATAATGCCCGCTTCGGATCAGCCCCAGCATTTT.

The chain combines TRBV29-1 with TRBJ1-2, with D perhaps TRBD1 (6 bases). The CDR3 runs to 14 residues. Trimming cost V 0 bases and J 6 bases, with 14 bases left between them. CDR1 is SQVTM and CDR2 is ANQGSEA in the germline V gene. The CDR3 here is CSVEESGDEDGYTF. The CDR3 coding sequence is TGCAGCGTTGAAGAGTCAGGGGATGAGGATGGCTACACCTTC.

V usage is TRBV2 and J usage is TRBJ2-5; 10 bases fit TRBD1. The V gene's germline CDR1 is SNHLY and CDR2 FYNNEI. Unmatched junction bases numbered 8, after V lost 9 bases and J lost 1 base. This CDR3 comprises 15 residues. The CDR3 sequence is CASAWDRGGQETQYF. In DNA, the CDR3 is TGTGCCAGTGCGTGGGACAGGGGAGGCCAAGAGACCCAGTACTTC.

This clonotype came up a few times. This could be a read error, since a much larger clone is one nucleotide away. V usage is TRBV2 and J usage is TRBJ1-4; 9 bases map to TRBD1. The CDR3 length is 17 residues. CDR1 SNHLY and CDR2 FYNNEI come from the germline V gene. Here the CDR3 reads CAGSSPGTGTTNEKLFF. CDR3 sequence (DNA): TGTGCCGGCAGCTCCCCCGGGACAGGGACAACTAATGAAAAACTGTTTTTT.

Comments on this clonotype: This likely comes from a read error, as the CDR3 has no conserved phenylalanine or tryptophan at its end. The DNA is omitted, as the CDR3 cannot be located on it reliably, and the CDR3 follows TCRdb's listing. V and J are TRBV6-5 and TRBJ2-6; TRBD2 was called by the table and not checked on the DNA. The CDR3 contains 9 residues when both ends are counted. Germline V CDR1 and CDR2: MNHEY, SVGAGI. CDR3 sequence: CASSYGGNA.

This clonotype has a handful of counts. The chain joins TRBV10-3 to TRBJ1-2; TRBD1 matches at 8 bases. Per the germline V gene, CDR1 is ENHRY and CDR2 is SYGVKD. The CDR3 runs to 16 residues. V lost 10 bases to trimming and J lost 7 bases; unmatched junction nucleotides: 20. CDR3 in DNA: TGTGCCAGCGGCTCCGGACAGGGTACTCTCCTTAGTGGCTACACCTTC. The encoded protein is CASGSGQGTLLSGYTF.

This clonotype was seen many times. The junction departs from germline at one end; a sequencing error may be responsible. CDR3 in amino acids: CASSSPSVQYF. For the CDR3, the DNA is TGTGCCAGCAGTTCCCCCTCGGTGCAGTACTTC. The rearrangement links TRBV10-3 to TRBJ2-7; D gene ambiguous. This CDR3 spans 11 amino acids. Looked up from germline, CDR1 is ENHRY and CDR2 is SYGVKD.

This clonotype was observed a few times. CDR3 in DNA: TGTGCCAGCAGCAGACTGGACAGGATGGGAAGTTCCAATTCACCCCTCCACTTT. It codes for CASSRLDRMGSSNSPLHF. The chain couples TRBV10-3 to TRBJ1-6; 7 bases map to TRBD1. The CDR3 length is 18 residues. J gave up 7 bases and V 10 bases, and 22 bases lay outside the gene matches. Germline assignment: CDR1 ENHRY and CDR2 SYGVKD.

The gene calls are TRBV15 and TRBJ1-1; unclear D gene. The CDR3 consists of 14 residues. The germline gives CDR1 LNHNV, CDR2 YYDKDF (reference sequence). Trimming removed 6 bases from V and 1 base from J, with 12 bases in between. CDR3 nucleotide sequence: TGTGCCACCAGTCTAGACCGGGAGAACACTGAAGCTTTCTTT. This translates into CATSLDRENTEAFF.

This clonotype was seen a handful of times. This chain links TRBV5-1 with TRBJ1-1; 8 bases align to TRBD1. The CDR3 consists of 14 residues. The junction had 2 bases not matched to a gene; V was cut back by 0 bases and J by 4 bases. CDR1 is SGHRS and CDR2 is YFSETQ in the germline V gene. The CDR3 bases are TGCGCCAGCAGCTTGGAAGGACAGGGCACTGAAGCTTTCTTT. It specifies CASSLEGQGTEAFF.

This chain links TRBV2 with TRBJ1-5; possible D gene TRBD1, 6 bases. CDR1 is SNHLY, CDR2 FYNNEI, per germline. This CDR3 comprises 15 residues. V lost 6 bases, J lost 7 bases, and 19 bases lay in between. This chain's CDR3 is CASSQSLTGAQPQHF. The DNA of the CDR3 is TGTGCCAGCAGCCAATCGCTGACGGGGGCCCAGCCCCAGCATTTT.

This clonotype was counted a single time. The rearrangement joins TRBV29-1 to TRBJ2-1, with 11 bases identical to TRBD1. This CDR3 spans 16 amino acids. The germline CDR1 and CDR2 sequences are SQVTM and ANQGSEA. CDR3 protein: CSADRRDRGSYNEQFF. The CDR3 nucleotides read TGCAGTGCGGACCGCCGGGACAGGGGGTCCTACAATGAGCAGTTCTTC.

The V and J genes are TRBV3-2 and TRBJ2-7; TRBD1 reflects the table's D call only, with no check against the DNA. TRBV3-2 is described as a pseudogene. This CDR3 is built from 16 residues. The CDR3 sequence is CASSRRGIASSYEQYF. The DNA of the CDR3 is TGTGCCAGCAGCCGACGGGGCATAGCGAGCTCCTACGAGCAGTACTTC.

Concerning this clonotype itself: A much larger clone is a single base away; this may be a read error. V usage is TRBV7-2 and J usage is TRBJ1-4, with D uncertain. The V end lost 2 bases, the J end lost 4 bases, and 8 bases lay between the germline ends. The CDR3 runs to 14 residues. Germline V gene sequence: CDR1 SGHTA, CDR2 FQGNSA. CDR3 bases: TGTGCCAGCAGCTTACGGAAATTTAATGAAAAACTGTTTTTT. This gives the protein CASSLRKFNEKLFF.